The entry below gives a single T cell receptor (beta chain) sequence along with its context. The repertoire was sequenced with immunoSEQ multiplex PCR; TCRdb's copy has only in-frame clones and lacks some. This sample has some 100,000 clones, with almost 90% found just once. The data belong to a study of blood T cell repertoires in COVID-19. The sequence came from a human donor in a cohort sampled during active COVID-19. The sequenced sample was peripheral blood.

CDR3 amino acids: CAWSADLANYGYTF. CDR3 in DNA: TGTGCCTGGAGCGCCGATCTAGCTAACTATGGCTACACCTTC. The rearrangement uses TRBV30 and TRBJ1-2; D remains unclear. Trimming pared 3 bases from V and 0 bases from J, leaving 11 bases between. This CDR3 region has 14 residues. CDR1 is GTSNPN, CDR2 SVGIG, per germline (reference sequence).